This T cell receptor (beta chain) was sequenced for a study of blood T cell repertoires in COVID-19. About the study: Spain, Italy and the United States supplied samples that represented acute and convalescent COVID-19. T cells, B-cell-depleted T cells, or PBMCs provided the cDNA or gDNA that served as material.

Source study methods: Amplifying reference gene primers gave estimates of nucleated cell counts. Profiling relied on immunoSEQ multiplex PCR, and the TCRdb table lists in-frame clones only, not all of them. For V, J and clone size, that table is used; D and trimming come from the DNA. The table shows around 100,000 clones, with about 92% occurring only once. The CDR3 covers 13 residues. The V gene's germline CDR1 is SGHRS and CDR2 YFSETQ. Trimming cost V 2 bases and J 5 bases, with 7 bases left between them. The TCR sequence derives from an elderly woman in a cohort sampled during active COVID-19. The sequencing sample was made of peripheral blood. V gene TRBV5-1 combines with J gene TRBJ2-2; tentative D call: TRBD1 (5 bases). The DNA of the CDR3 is TGCGCCAGCAGCTTAGGACAAACCGGGGAGCTGTTTTTT. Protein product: CASSLGQTGELFF.